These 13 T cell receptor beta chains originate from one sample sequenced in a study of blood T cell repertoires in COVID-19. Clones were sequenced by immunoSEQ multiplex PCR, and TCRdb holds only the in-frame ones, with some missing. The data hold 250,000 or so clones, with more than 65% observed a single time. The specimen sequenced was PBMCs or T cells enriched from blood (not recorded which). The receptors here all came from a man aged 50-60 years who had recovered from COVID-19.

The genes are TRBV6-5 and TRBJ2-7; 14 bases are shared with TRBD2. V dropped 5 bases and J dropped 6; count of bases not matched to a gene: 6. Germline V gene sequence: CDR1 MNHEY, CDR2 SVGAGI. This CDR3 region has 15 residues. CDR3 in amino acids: CASSPTSGRVSEQYF. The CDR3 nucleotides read TGTGCCAGCAGTCCGACTAGCGGGAGGGTGAGCGAGCAGTACTTC.

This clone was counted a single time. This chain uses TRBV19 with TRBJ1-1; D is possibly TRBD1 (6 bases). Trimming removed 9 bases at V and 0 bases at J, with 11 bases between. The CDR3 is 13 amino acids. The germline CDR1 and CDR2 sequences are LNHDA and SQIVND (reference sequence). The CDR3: CASAGAMNTEAFF. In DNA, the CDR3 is TGTGCCAGCGCAGGGGCCATGAACACTGAAGCTTTCTTT.

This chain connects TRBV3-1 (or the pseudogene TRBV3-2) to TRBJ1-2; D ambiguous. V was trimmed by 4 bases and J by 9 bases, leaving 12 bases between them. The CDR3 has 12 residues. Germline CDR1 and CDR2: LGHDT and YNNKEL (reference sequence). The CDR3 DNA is TGTGCCAGCAGCCCGAGCGAAAGCAGCTACACCTTC. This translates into CASSPSESSYTF.

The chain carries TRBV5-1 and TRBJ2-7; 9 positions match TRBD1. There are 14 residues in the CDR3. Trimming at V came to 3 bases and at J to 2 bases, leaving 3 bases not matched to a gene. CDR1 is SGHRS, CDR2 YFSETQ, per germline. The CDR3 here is CASSWGQGAYEQYF. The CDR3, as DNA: TGCGCCAGCAGCTGGGGACAGGGCGCCTACGAGCAGTACTTC.

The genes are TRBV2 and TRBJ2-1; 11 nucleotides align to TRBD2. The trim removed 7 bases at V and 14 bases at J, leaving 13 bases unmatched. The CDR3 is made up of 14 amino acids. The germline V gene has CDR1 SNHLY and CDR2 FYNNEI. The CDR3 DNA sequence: TGTGCCAGCATTATCTTAGGCGGTAGCGGGGGGGAGTTCTTC. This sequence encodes CASIILGGSGGEFF.

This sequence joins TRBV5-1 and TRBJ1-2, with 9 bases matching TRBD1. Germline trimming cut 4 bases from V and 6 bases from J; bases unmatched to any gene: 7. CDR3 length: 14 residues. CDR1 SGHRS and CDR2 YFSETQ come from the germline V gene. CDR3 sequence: CASSIQGAQDGYTF. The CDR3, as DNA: TGCGCCAGCAGCATACAGGGGGCGCAGGATGGCTACACCTTC.

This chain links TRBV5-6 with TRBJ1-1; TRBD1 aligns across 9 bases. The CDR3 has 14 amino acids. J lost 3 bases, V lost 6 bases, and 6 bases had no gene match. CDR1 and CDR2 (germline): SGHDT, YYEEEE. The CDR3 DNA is TGTGCCAGCAACAGGGGGCTTGTCGACACTGAAGCTTTCTTT. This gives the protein CASNRGLVDTEAFF.

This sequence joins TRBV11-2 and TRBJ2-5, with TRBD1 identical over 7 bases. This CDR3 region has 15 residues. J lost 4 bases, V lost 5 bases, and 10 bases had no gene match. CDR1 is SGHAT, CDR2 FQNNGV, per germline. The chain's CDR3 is CASSRGKGGAETQYF. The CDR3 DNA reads TGTGCCAGCAGCCGAGGGAAAGGGGGCGCAGAGACCCAGTACTTC.

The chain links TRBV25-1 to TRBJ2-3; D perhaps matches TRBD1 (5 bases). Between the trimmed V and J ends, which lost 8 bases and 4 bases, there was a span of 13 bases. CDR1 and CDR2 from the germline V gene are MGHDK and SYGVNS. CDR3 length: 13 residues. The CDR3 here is CASSQGAPDTQYF. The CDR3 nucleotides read TGTGCCAGCTCCCAAGGGGCCCCAGATACGCAGTATTTT.

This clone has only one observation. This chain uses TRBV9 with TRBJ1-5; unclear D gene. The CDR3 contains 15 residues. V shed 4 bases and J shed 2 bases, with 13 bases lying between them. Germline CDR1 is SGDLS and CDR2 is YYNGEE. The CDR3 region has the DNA TGTGCCAGCAGCCCCGTCGGGGAAGGCAATCAGCCCCAGCATTTT. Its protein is CASSPVGEGNQPQHF.

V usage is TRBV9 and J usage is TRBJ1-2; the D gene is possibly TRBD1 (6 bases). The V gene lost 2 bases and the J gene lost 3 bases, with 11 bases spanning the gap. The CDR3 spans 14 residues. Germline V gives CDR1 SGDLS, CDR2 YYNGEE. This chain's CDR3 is CASSVGRGYYGYTF. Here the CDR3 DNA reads TGTGCCAGCAGCGTGGGCAGGGGCTACTATGGCTACACCTTC.

CDR3 amino acids: CASRMIQGGGETQYF. The CDR3 region has the DNA TGCGCCAGCAGAATGATACAGGGCGGGGGAGAGACCCAGTACTTC. The chain is built from TRBV5-1 and TRBJ2-5; D is possibly TRBD2 (7 bases). The CDR3 length is 15 residues. Germline loops: CDR1 SGHRS, CDR2 YFSETQ. V lost 5 bases to trimming and J lost 4 bases, with 18 bases between them.

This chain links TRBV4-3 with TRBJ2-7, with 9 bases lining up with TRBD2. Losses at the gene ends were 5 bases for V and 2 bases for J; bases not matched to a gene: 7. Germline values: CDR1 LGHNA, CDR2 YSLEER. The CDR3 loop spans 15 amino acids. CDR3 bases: TGCGCCAGCAGCGCTAATAGCGGGGGCCCCTACGAGCAGTACTTC. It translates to CASSANSGGPYEQYF.